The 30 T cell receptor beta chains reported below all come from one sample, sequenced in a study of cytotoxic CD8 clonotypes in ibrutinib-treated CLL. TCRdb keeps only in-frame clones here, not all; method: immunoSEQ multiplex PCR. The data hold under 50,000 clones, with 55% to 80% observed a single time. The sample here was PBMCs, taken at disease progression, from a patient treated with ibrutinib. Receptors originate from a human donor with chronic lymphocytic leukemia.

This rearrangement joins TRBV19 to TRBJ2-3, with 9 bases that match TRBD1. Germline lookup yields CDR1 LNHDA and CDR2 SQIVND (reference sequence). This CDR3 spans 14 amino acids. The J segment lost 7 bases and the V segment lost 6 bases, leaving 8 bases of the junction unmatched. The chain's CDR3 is CASSPTGGRNTQYF. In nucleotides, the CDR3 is TGTGCCAGTAGCCCAACAGGGGGCAGGAATACGCAGTATTTT. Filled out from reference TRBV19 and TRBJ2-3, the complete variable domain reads DGGITQSPKYLFRKEGQNVTLSCEQNLNHDAMYWYRQDPGQGLRLIYYSQIVNDFQKGDIAEGYSVSREKKESFPLTVTSAQKNPTAFYLCASSPTGGRNTQYFGPGTRLTVL.

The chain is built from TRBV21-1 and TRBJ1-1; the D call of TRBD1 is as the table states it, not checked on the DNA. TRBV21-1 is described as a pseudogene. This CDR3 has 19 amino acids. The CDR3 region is CASSKGAQGQFTWDTEAFF. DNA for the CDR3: TGTGCCAGCAGCAAAGGCGCCCAGGGGCAATTTACGTGGGACACTGAAGCTTTCTTT.

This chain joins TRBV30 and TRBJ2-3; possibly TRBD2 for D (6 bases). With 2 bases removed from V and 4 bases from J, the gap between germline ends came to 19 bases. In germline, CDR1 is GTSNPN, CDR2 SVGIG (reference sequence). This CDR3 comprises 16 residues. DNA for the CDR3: TGTGCCTGGAGTAGTTTATTGGAGGGTTTCCCAGATACGCAGTATTTT. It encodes CAWSSLLEGFPDTQYF.

The CDR3 here is CASSSGPATGEQYF. The CDR3 region has the DNA TGTGCCAGCAGCTCTGGTCCTGCGACAGGCGAGCAGTACTTC. The chain links TRBV7-2 to TRBJ2-7; D might be TRBD1 (6 bases). The germline gives CDR1 SGHTA, CDR2 FQGNSA. CDR3 length: 14 residues. Trimming pared 4 bases from V and 6 bases from J, leaving 16 bases between.

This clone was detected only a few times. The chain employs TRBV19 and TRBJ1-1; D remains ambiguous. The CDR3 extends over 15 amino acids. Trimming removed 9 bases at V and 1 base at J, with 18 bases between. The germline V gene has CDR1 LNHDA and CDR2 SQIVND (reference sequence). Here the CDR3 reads CASGRAASPNTEAFF. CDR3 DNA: TGTGCCAGCGGGCGGGCAGCTTCCCCGAACACTGAAGCTTTCTTT.

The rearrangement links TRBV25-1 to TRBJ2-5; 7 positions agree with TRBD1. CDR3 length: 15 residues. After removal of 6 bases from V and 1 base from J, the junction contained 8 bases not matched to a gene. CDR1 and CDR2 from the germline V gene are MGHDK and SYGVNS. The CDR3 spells CASRGTRGRQETQYF. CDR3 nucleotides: TGTGCCAGCAGAGGTACGAGGGGGCGCCAAGAGACCCAGTACTTC.

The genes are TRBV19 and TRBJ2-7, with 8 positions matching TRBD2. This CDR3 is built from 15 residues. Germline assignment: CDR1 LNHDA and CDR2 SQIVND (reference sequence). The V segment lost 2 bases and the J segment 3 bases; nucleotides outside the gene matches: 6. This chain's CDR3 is CASSISSGTSYEQYF. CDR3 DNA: TGTGCCAGTAGTATATCCTCCGGGACTAGCTACGAGCAGTACTTC.

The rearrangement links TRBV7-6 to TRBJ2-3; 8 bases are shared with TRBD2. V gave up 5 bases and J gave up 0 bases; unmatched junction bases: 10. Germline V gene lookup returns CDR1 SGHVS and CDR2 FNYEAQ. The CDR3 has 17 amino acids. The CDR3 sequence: CASSPWEVAGSTDTQYF. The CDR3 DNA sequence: TGTGCCAGCAGCCCTTGGGAGGTAGCGGGAAGCACAGATACGCAGTATTTT. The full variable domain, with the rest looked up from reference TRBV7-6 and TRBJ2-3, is GAGVSQSPRYKVTKRGQDVALRCDPISGHVSLYWYRQALGQGPEFLTYFNYEAQQDKSGLPNDRFSAERPEGSISTLTIQRTEQRDSAMYRCASSPWEVAGSTDTQYFGPGTRLTVL.

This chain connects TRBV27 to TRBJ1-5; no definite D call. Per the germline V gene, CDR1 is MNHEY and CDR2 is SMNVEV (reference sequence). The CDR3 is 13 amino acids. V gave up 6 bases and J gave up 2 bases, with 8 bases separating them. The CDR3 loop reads CASRLVGNQPQHF. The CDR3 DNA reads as TGTGCCAGCAGACTTGTCGGCAATCAGCCCCAGCATTTT.

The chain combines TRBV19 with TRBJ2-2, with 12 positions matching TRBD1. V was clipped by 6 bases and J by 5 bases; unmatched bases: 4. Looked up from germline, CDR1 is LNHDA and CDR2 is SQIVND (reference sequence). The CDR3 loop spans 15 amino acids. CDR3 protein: CASSWGQGATGELFF. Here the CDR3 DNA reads TGTGCCAGTAGCTGGGGACAGGGGGCGACCGGGGAGCTGTTTTTT.

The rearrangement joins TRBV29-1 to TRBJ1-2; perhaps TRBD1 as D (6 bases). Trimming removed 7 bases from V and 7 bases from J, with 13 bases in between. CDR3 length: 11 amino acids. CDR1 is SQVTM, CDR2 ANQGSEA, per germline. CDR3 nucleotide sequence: TGCAGCGGCACAGGGACTGGTGGCTACACCTTC. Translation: CSGTGTGGYTF.

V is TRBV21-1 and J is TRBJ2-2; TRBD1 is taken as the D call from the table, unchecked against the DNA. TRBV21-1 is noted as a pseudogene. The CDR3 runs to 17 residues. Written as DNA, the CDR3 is TGTGCCAGCAGCAAAGTGAGGGGACAGGGTGATACACAGGAGCTGTTTTTT. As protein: CASSKVRGQGDTQELFF.

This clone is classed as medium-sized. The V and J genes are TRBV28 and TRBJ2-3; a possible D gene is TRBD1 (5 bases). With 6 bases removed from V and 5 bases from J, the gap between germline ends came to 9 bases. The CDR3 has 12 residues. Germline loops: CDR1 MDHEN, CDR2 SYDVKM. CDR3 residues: CASRVQGDTQYF. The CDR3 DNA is TGTGCCAGCAGGGTCCAGGGAGATACGCAGTATTTT.

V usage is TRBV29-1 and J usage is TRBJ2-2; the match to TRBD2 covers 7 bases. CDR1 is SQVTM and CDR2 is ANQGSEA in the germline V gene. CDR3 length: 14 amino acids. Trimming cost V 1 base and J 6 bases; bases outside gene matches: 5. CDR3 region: CSVEGGGAAGELFF. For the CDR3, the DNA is TGCAGCGTTGAAGGGGGAGGGGCTGCCGGGGAGCTGTTTTTT.

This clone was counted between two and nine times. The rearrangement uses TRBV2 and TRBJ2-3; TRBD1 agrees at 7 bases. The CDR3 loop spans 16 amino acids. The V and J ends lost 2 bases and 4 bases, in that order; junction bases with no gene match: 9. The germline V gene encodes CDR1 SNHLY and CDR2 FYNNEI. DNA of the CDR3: TGTGCCAGCAGTGAAAAAAGGACAGGAAATTCAGATACGCAGTATTTT. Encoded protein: CASSEKRTGNSDTQYF.

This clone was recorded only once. The CDR3 nucleotides are TGTGCCAGTAGTATAAGGTCAGGAAGCACAGATACGCAGTATTTT. Amino acids: CASSIRSGSTDTQYF. The chain employs TRBV19 and TRBJ2-3; no clear D. Looked up from germline, CDR1 is LNHDA and CDR2 is SQIVND (reference sequence). This CDR3 has 15 amino acids. V shed 2 bases and J shed 0 bases, with 9 bases lying between them.

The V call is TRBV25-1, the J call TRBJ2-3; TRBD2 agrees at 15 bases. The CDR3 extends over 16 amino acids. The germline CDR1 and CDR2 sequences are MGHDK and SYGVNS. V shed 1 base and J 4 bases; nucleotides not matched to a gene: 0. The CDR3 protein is CASSEWTSGRADTQYF. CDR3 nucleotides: TGTGCCAGCAGTGAATGGACTAGCGGGAGGGCAGATACGCAGTATTTT.

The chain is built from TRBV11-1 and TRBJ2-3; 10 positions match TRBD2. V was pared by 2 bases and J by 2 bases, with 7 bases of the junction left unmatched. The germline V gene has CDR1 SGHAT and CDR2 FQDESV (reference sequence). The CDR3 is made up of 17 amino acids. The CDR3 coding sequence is TGTGCCAGCAGCTTATCCAGCGGGAGGGCCCTCACAGATACGCAGTATTTT. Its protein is CASSLSSGRALTDTQYF.

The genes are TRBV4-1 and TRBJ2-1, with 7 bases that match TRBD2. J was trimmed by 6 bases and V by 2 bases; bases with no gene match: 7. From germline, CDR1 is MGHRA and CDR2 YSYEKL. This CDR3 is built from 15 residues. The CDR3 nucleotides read TGCGCCAGCAGCCAATTGGGAGGGGAAGGCAATGAGCAGTTCTTC. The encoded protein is CASSQLGGEGNEQFF.

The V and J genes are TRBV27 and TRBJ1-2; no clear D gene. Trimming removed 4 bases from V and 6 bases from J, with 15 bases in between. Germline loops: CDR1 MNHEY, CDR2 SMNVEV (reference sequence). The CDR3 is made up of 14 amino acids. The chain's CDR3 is CASSSDRTSNGYTF. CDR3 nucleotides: TGTGCCAGCAGTTCAGACCGGACCTCTAATGGCTACACCTTC.

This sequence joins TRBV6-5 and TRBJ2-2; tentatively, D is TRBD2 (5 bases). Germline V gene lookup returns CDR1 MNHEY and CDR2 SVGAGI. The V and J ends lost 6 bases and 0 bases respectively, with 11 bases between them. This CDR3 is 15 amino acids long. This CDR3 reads CASRLRGTNTGELFF. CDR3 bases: TGTGCCAGCAGATTAAGAGGGACGAACACCGGGGAGCTGTTTTTT.

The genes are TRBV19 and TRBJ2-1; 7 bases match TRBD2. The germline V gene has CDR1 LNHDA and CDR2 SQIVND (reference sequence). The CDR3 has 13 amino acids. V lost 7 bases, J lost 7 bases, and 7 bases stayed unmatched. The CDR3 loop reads CASNPAGINEQFF. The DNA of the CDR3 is TGTGCCAGTAATCCAGCGGGAATAAATGAGCAGTTCTTC.

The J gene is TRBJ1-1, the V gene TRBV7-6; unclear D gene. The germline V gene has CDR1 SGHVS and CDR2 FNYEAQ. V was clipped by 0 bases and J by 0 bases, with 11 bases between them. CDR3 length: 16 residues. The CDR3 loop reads CASSLAIGGMNTEAFF. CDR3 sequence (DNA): TGTGCCAGCAGCTTAGCGATCGGAGGTATGAACACTGAAGCTTTCTTT.

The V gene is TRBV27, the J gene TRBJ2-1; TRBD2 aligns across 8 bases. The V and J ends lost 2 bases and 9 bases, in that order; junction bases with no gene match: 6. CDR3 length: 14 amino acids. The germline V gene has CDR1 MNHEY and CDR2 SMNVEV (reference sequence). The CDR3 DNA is TGTGCCAGCAGTTTAGAAGCGGGAGCGGGTGAGCAGTTCTTC. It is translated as CASSLEAGAGEQFF.

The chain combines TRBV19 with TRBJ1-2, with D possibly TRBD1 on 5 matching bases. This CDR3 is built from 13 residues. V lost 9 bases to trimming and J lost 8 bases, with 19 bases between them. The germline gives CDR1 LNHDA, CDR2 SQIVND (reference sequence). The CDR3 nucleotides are TGTGCCAGCGGGGCCTCGCCGCGGGCGGGCTACACCTTC. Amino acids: CASGASPRAGYTF.

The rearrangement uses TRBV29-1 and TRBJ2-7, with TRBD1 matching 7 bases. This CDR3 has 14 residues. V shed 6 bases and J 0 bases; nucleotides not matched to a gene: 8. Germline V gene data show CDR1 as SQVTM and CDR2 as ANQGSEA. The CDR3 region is CSVDGTASSYEQYF. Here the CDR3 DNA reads TGCAGCGTGGACGGGACAGCAAGCTCCTACGAGCAGTACTTC.

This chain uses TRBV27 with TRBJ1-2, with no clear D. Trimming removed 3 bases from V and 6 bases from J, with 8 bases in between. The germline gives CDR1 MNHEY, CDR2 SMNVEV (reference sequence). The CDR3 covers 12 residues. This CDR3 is CASSFQWDGYTF. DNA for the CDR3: TGTGCCAGCAGTTTTCAATGGGATGGCTACACCTTC.

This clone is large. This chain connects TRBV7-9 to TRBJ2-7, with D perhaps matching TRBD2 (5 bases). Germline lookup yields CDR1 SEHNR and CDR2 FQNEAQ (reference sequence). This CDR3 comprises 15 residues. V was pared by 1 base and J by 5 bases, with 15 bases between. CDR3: CASSLGFTRRDEQYF. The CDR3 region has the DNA TGTGCCAGCAGCTTAGGGTTTACTAGGCGAGACGAGCAGTACTTC.

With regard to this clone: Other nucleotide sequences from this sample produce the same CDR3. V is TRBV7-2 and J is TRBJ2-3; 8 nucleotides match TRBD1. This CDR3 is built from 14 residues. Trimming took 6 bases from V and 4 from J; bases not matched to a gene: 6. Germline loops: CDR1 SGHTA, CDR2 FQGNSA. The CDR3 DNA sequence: TGTGCCAGCAGTCCCGGACAGGGCCCAGATACGCAGTATTTT. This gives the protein CASSPGQGPDTQYF.

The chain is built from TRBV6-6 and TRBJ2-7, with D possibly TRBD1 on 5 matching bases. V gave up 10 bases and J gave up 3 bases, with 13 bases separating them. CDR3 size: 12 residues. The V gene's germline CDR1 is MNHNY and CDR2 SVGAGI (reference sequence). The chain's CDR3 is CATQGNLYEQYF. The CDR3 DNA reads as TGTGCCACGCAGGGAAATCTCTACGAGCAGTACTTC.